The present entry profiles one T cell receptor beta chain with its context. TCRdb's table, derived via immunoSEQ multiplex PCR, lists solely in-frame clones and lacks some. The sample yields 260,000 or so clones, around 90% seen once. These data come from a study of blood T cell repertoires in COVID-19. The TCR was taken from a man between 18 and 29 years old with active or convalescent COVID-19. Source material: peripheral blood.

CDR3 nucleotides: TGTGCCAGTATGACAGGGGTCTCTGGAAACACCATATATTTT. Residues: CASMTGVSGNTIYF. V is TRBV19 and J is TRBJ1-3; TRBD1 aligns across 8 bases. With V trimmed by 7 bases and J by 0 bases, 2 bases remained unmatched. The germline V gene encodes CDR1 LNHDA and CDR2 SQIVND (reference sequence). This CDR3 region has 14 residues. Looking up the rest from reference TRBV19 and TRBJ1-3 gives the full variable domain: DGGITQSPKYLFRKEGQNVTLSCEQNLNHDAMYWYRQDPGQGLRLIYYSQIVNDFQKGDIAEGYSVSREKKESFPLTVTSAQKNPTAFYLCASMTGVSGNTIYFGEGSWLTVV.